This T cell receptor beta chain was profiled in a study of response to subunit inactivated influenza vaccine. Study-level findings and limits: T cells newly recruited by each seasonal influenza vaccination are few, the authors suggested.

TCRdb independently ran MiXCR on the RT-PCR reads; one entry per CDR3 protein. Of roughly 620,000 distinct CDR3 sequences detected, 10% to 12% appear once; the ten largest clones hold more than 9.5%. In its sample, this clonotype was seen a few times. Its specificity is unknown. CDR1 and CDR2 from the germline V gene are KGHDR and SFDVKD. This CDR3 has 14 residues. Between the trimmed V and J ends, which lost 1 base and 8 bases, there was a span of 11 bases. The sample also formed part of further work on T cells expressing NK-cell markers. That investigation notes: Production of TCR beta cDNA relied on 5'RACE template switching with UMIs. It was from sorted CD3+CD56+NKG2C+, CD3+CD56+NKG2C- and CD3+CD56-NKG2C+ T cells that TCR beta repertoires came. In the group of eight sequenced donors, seven were HCMV-seropositive and one was seronegative. Several donors likewise had their CD3+CD56-NKG2C+ fraction led by these clonotypes.

V gene TRBV24-1 combines with J gene TRBJ2-1; maybe TRBD2 (5 bases). This TCR was sampled from a man between 50 and 59 years old who received an inactivated influenza vaccine. The sequenced sample was PBMCs from blood, obtained on the day of vaccination. CDR3 DNA: TGTGCCACCAGTGATTTAACTAGTAACCATGAGCAGTTCTTC. Translated: CATSDLTSNHEQFF.